One and the same sample provided the 31 T cell receptor beta chains below, sequenced in a study of Graves' ophthalmopathy and Graves' hyperthyroidism. Amplified material comprised TCR beta CDR3 regions derived from RNA transcripts. The first round was an RT-PCR with HTBI primers, and the second round was a multiplex PCR. From the multiplex PCR reads, TCRdb called clonotypes with MiXCR, one entry per CDR3 protein. Among 300,000 or so distinct CDR3 sequences listed, 15% to 20% were seen once. Sample: peripheral blood. Source of these receptors: an adult man with Graves' ophthalmopathy.

The gene calls are TRBV7-2 and TRBJ1-1; 9 bases match TRBD1. Germline CDR1 SGHTA, CDR2 FQGNSA. The CDR3 is made up of 14 amino acids. V trimming: 1 base; J trimming: 3 bases; junction bases outside the gene matches: 0. The CDR3 spells CASSLGDRDTEAFF. DNA for the CDR3: TGTGCCAGCAGCTTAGGGGACAGGGACACTGAAGCTTTCTTT.

This clonotype has ten or more counts. J is TRBJ1-1 and V is TRBV19; D uncertain. CDR1 and CDR2 from the germline V gene are LNHDA and SQIVND (reference sequence). Trimming removed 5 bases at V and 6 bases at J, with 10 bases between. The CDR3 has 12 amino acids. CDR3 sequence (DNA): TGTGCCAGTAGTCCCCAAGCTCCTGAAGCTTTCTTT. Translating gives CASSPQAPEAFF.

This clonotype showed up many times. J is TRBJ1-2 and V is TRBV20-1; 8 bases map to TRBD1. Trimming cost V 3 bases and J 4 bases; bases outside gene matches: 10. Germline CDR1 is DFQATT and CDR2 is SNEGSKA (reference sequence). There are 15 residues in the CDR3. As DNA, the CDR3 is TGCAGTGCTAGTTCCGGGACTGGGACAGGCTATGGCTACACCTTC. It translates to CSASSGTGTGYGYTF.

This chain connects TRBV25-1 to TRBJ1-2; 7 nucleotides align to TRBD1. V was pared by 3 bases and J by 5 bases, with 9 bases of the junction left unmatched. Germline values: CDR1 MGHDK, CDR2 SYGVNS. This CDR3 is 15 amino acids long. Here the CDR3 reads CASSEDWTGKYGYTF. Here the CDR3 DNA reads TGTGCCAGCAGTGAGGATTGGACAGGAAAGTATGGCTACACCTTC.

This clonotype was counted many times. This sequence joins TRBV28 and TRBJ1-3; D gene unclear. V gave up 3 bases and J gave up 5 bases, with 14 bases separating them. CDR1 and CDR2 (germline): MDHEN, SYDVKM. The CDR3 loop spans 15 amino acids. The CDR3 is CASSFLKGSRNTIYF. CDR3 nucleotides: TGTGCCAGCAGTTTCCTCAAGGGATCCCGAAACACCATATATTTT.

This clonotype was picked up many times. J is TRBJ1-5 and V is TRBV6-1; 11 bases line up with TRBD1. Germline CDR1 is MNHNS and CDR2 is SASEGT. The length of the CDR3 is 15 residues. The junction had 5 bases not matched to a gene; V was cut back by 7 bases and J by 3 bases. The CDR3, as DNA: TGTGCCAGCACCAGGGACAGGGGGTTCAATCAGCCCCAGCATTTT. Translated: CASTRDRGFNQPQHF.

This clonotype has at least ten counts. The V gene is TRBV5-1, the J gene TRBJ2-7; 9 bases line up with TRBD2. Per germline, CDR1 SGHRS and CDR2 YFSETQ. Losses at the gene ends were 2 bases for V and 5 bases for J; bases not matched to a gene: 8. The CDR3 loop spans 15 amino acids. CDR3 DNA sequence: TGCGCCAGCAGCTTTTGGCGGGGGGGCCGGAACGAGCAGTACTTC. This codes for CASSFWRGGRNEQYF.

The chain joins TRBV6-1 to TRBJ2-4, with no clear D. V was trimmed by 8 bases and J by 0 bases, leaving 8 bases between them. Germline V gene lookup returns CDR1 MNHNS and CDR2 SASEGT. The CDR3 contains 13 residues. The CDR3: CASGELAKNIQYF. CDR3 in DNA: TGTGCCAGCGGGGAACTAGCCAAAAACATTCAGTACTTC.

This clonotype has a count of ten or more. CDR3 nucleotides: TGTGCCAGCAGCAGACAGGTCACGAACACTGAAGCTTTCTTT. Translation: CASSRQVTNTEAFF. V and J are TRBV6-1 and TRBJ1-1; possible D gene TRBD1, 6 bases. Germline CDR1 reads MNHNS; CDR2 reads SASEGT. Deletions cut 6 bases from V and 1 base from J, with 12 bases between. This CDR3 is built from 14 residues.

This clonotype was counted ten times or more. The chain has TRBV7-8 and TRBJ1-6; D is unresolved. Per germline, CDR1 SGHVS and CDR2 FQNEAQ. Trimming took off 1 base at V and 6 bases at J, with 10 bases between the two ends. The CDR3 contains 15 residues. As DNA, the CDR3 is TGTGCCAGCAGCTTAGTCCGGGGAGCTAATTCACCCCTCCACTTT. This gives the protein CASSLVRGANSPLHF.

In this sample, this clonotype turned up many times. The gene calls are TRBV3-1 and TRBJ2-7; D is unclear. Germline CDR1 LGHDT, CDR2 YNNKEL (reference sequence). The V gene lost 7 bases and the J gene lost 4 bases, with 11 bases spanning the gap. This CDR3 has 12 amino acids. The CDR3 spells CASTSAGYEQYF. Here the CDR3 DNA reads TGTGCCAGCACCTCGGCAGGATACGAGCAGTACTTC.

This chain links TRBV12-3 or TRBV12-4 with TRBJ2-7, with D hard to call. V was cut by 6 bases and J by 0 bases, with 6 bases left in between. The CDR3 covers 12 residues. CDR3 coding DNA: TGTGCCAGCAGGGCAAACTCCTACGAGCAGTACTTC. This gives the protein CASRANSYEQYF.

This clonotype occurred a few times. The chain is built from TRBV7-2 and TRBJ2-3, with 7 bases identical to TRBD2. J lost 1 base, V lost 2 bases, and 18 bases had no gene match. The germline V gene encodes CDR1 SGHTA and CDR2 FQGNSA. This CDR3 is 20 amino acids long. DNA for the CDR3: TGTGCCAGCAGCTTATTATATGGGGACTATCCTGGTGGGCGCACAGATACGCAGTATTTT. It codes for CASSLLYGDYPGGRTDTQYF.

This clonotype was counted ten times or more. The V gene is TRBV2, the J gene TRBJ1-3; 9 bases are a match to TRBD1. The CDR3 length is 16 residues. V gave up 4 bases and J gave up 4 bases; unmatched junction bases: 8. Germline values: CDR1 SNHLY, CDR2 FYNNEI. The chain's CDR3 is CASSGWTGAIGNTIYF. The CDR3 DNA reads TGTGCCAGCAGTGGGTGGACAGGGGCGATAGGAAACACCATATATTTT.

Ten or more counts support this clonotype. The chain's CDR3 is CASSLLGGWVQETQYF. DNA of the CDR3: TGTGCCAGCAGCTTGCTAGGCGGGTGGGTCCAAGAGACCCAGTACTTC. The chain employs TRBV5-6 and TRBJ2-5, with D perhaps matching TRBD2 (5 bases). V was trimmed by 1 base and J by 1 base, leaving 14 bases between them. In germline, CDR1 is SGHDT, CDR2 YYEEEE. The CDR3 runs to 16 residues.

The chain links TRBV11-2 to TRBJ1-1; 7 bases line up with TRBD1. CDR1 is SGHAT, CDR2 FQNNGV, per germline. V shed 6 bases, J shed 10 bases, and the junction held 14 bases outside the gene matches. The CDR3 extends over 14 amino acids. The CDR3, as DNA: TGTGCCAGCAGGGCTAGGGGGCGCGTAGATGCAGCTTTCTTT. Encoded protein: CASRARGRVDAAFF.

This clonotype has at least ten counts. CDR3 loop: CASGLAGGFETQYF. The CDR3 DNA reads as TGTGCTAGTGGTTTGGCGGGAGGGTTTGAGACCCAGTACTTC. The V and J genes are TRBV12-5 and TRBJ2-5; the match to TRBD2 covers 8 bases. Trimming took 1 base from V and 5 from J; bases not matched to a gene: 3. The CDR3 runs 14 residues. Looked up from germline, CDR1 is LGHNT and CDR2 is FRNRAP.

Ten or more counts support this clonotype. The rearrangement joins TRBV30 to TRBJ2-7, with no clear D. V was shortened by 3 bases and J by 4 bases, with 10 bases between the two germline ends. Germline CDR1 is GTSNPN and CDR2 is SVGIG (reference sequence). The CDR3 extends over 12 amino acids. The CDR3 DNA is TGTGCCTGGAGCTCCCCCTTTTACGAGCAGTACTTC. Protein sequence: CAWSSPFYEQYF.

This clonotype came up many times. The chain carries TRBV6-1 and TRBJ1-2; D perhaps matches TRBD1 (6 bases). Trimming removed 2 bases at V and 6 bases at J, with 19 bases between. In germline, CDR1 is MNHNS, CDR2 SASEGT. There are 16 residues in the CDR3. CDR3: CASSERGSGRDHGYTF. The DNA of the CDR3 is TGTGCCAGCAGTGAAAGGGGGTCTGGACGGGACCATGGCTACACCTTC.

The chain joins TRBV28 to TRBJ2-7; a weak D match, TRBD1 (6 bases). The V gene's germline CDR1 is MDHEN and CDR2 SYDVKM. The CDR3 sequence is 14 residues long. Trimming pared 3 bases from V and 7 bases from J, leaving 16 bases between. The CDR3 region is CASSFVQGRWEQYF. The CDR3, as DNA: TGTGCCAGCAGTTTCGTGCAGGGGCGTTGGGAGCAGTACTTC.

This clonotype was seen at least ten times. The chain's CDR3 is CASSWGQGLYGYTF. CDR3 DNA: TGCGCCAGCAGCTGGGGGCAGGGCCTCTATGGCTACACCTTC. This chain uses TRBV5-1 with TRBJ1-2; D is possibly TRBD1 (6 bases). Germline CDR1 SGHRS, CDR2 YFSETQ. The CDR3 sequence is 14 residues long. Trimming pared 3 bases from V and 4 bases from J, leaving 13 bases between.

This clonotype was seen a handful of times. The rearrangement uses TRBV7-2 and TRBJ1-6, with no clear D. V was pared by 0 bases and J by 12 bases, with 9 bases between. CDR3 size: 13 residues. The germline CDR1 and CDR2 sequences are SGHTA and FQGNSA. The CDR3 sequence: CASSLAQNGPLHF. CDR3 bases: TGTGCCAGCAGCTTAGCGCAAAATGGACCCCTCCACTTT.

This clonotype showed up many times. The chain recombines TRBV30 with TRBJ2-7, with D possibly being TRBD2 (6 bases). V lost 3 bases to trimming and J lost 7 bases, with 16 bases between them. Germline V gene data show CDR1 as GTSNPN and CDR2 as SVGIG (reference sequence). The CDR3 has 13 residues. CDR3 residues: CAWSNRGLGEQYF. CDR3 nucleotides: TGTGCCTGGAGCAACCGGGGGTTGGGGGAGCAGTACTTC.

The genes are TRBV28 and TRBJ1-5; D remains unclear. The CDR3 runs 13 residues. V gave up 3 bases and J gave up 7 bases, with 10 bases separating them. The germline CDR1 and CDR2 sequences are MDHEN and SYDVKM. The CDR3 coding sequence is TGTGCCAGCAGTTTGCGGACTTACCAGCCCCAGCATTTT. Translating gives CASSLRTYQPQHF.

This clonotype showed up many times. This chain connects TRBV19 to TRBJ2-3; TRBD1 matches 7 bases. The CDR3 covers 15 residues. V was pared by 6 bases and J by 8 bases, with 14 bases of the junction left unmatched. Germline V gene data show CDR1 as LNHDA and CDR2 as SQIVND (reference sequence). The CDR3 nucleotides are TGTGCCAGTAGCAAAACGAATCGACGACAGGGTACGCAGTATTTT. Its translation is CASSKTNRRQGTQYF.

This clonotype was seen at least ten times. V is TRBV20-1 and J is TRBJ1-6; 9 positions match TRBD1. Per the germline V gene, CDR1 is DFQATT and CDR2 is SNEGSKA (reference sequence). The CDR3 has 15 amino acids. V trimming: 1 base; J trimming: 9 bases; junction bases outside the gene matches: 7. The CDR3, as DNA: TGCAGTGCTAGAGTCCTACAGGGGGCTGTTTCACCCCTCCACTTT. This gives the protein CSARVLQGAVSPLHF.

This clonotype was seen repeatedly, ten times or more. The genes are TRBV7-8 and TRBJ1-2; 9 bases match TRBD1. V trimming: 5 bases; J trimming: 4 bases; junction bases outside the gene matches: 14. CDR1 SGHVS and CDR2 FQNEAQ come from the germline V gene. The CDR3 runs to 17 residues. This CDR3 reads CASSVRVWDRDSYGYTF. The CDR3 DNA is TGTGCCAGCAGCGTTAGAGTTTGGGACAGGGACTCCTATGGCTACACCTTC. The variable domain in full, with the rest retrieved from reference TRBV7-8 and TRBJ1-2, is GAGVSQSPRYKVAKRGQDVALRCDPISGHVSLFWYQQALGQGPEFLTYFQNEAQLDKSGLPSDRFFAERPEGSVSTLKIQRTQQEDSAVYLCASSVRVWDRDSYGYTFGSGTRLTVV.

The chain couples TRBV15 to TRBJ2-5, with D possibly being TRBD1 (6 bases). Germline assignment: CDR1 LNHNV and CDR2 YYDKDF (reference sequence). Trimming removed 2 bases from V and 4 bases from J, with 8 bases in between. CDR3 size: 13 residues. The CDR3 region has the DNA TGTGCCACCAGCAGAAAACAGGGAGAGACCCAGTACTTC. Translating gives CATSRKQGETQYF.

Ten or more counts support this clonotype. The chain uses TRBV7-9 and TRBJ1-1; TRBD1 matches 7 bases. Germline V gene lookup returns CDR1 SEHNR and CDR2 FQNEAQ (reference sequence). The CDR3 contains 15 residues. J lost 10 bases, V lost 3 bases, and 14 bases had no gene match. Here the CDR3 DNA reads TGTGCCAGCAGCTTTTTACAGGGGACTGAGGCTGTAGCTTTCTTT. Protein sequence: CASSFLQGTEAVAFF.

The sample holds many counts of this clonotype. The chain recombines TRBV2 with TRBJ2-2; D is tentatively TRBD1 or TRBD2 (5 bases each). V lost 6 bases and J 3 bases, leaving 8 bases between the germline ends. Per the germline V gene, CDR1 is SNHLY and CDR2 is FYNNEI. This CDR3 spans 13 amino acids. The CDR3: CASRGDHTGELFF. In nucleotides, the CDR3 is TGTGCCAGCAGAGGGGACCACACCGGGGAGCTGTTTTTT.

The V call is TRBV4-1, the J call TRBJ2-5; D possibly uses TRBD1 or TRBD2 (5 bases each). With 1 base removed from V and 0 bases from J, the gap between germline ends came to 9 bases. The length of the CDR3 is 15 residues. Germline V gene lookup returns CDR1 MGHRA and CDR2 YSYEKL. Here the CDR3 reads CASSQGRGDQETQYF. CDR3 sequence (DNA): TGCGCCAGCAGCCAAGGTAGAGGGGACCAAGAGACCCAGTACTTC.